This T cell receptor (beta chain) is drawn from a study of TIL therapy for anti-PD-1-resistant metastatic lung cancer. The libraries were made with immunoSEQ v3. TCRdb's copy holds only in-frame clones and misses some; the assay was immunoSEQ multiplex PCR. Of approximately 92,000 clones detected, roughly two thirds appear once; the ten largest clones hold 9.5% to 12%. Germline V CDR1 and CDR2: MGHRA, YSYEKL. Trimming removed 3 bases at V and 5 bases at J, with 4 bases between. This CDR3 region has 12 residues. This clone was detected only a few times. Time point specified: pre-treatment sample, taken before nivolumab and TIL therapy. Most excised metastases sampled were pleural nodules or supraclavicular lymph nodes.

The sequence derives from a person aged 25 to 80 with non-small cell lung cancer. The sequencing used tumor tissue, collected at baseline. The chain employs TRBV4-1 and TRBJ2-2; D is unresolved. CDR3 sequence (DNA): TGCGCCAGCAGCCAGTGGACCGGGGAGCTGTTTTTT. Protein: CASSQWTGELFF.